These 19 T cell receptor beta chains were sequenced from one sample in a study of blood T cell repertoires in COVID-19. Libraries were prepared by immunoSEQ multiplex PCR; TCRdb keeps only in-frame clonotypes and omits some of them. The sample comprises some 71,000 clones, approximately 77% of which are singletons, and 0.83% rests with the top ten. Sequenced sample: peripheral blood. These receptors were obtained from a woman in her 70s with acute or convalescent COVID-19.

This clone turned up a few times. The CDR3 region is CASRITGAGNTEAFF. The DNA of the CDR3 is TGTGCCAGCAGGATAACAGGGGCGGGGAACACTGAAGCTTTCTTT. The rearrangement uses TRBV6-6 and TRBJ1-1; TRBD1 agrees at 7 bases. This CDR3 has 15 residues. The junction had 8 bases not matched to a gene; V was cut back by 6 bases and J by 1 base. The germline V gene encodes CDR1 MNHNY and CDR2 SVGAGI (reference sequence).

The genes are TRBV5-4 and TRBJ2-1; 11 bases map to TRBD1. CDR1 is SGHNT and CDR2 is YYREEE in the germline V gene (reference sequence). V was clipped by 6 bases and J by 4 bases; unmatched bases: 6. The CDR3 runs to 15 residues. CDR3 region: CASTVGTGGYNEQFF. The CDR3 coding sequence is TGTGCCAGCACCGTGGGGACAGGGGGGTACAATGAGCAGTTCTTC.

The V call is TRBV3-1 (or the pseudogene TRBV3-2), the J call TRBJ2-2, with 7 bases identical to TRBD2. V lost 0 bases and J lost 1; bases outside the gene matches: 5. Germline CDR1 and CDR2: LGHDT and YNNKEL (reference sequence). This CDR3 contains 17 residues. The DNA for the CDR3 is TGTGCCAGCAGCCAAGATAGGGGCGGGGGGAACACCGGGGAGCTGTTTTTT. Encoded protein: CASSQDRGGGNTGELFF.

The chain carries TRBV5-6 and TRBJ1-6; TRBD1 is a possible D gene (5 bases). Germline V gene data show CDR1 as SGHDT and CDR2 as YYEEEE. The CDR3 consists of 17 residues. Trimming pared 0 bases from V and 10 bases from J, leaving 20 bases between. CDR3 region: CASSLGTFVGVGSPLHF. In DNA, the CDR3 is TGTGCCAGCAGCTTGGGCACTTTTGTAGGGGTAGGCTCACCCCTCCACTTT.

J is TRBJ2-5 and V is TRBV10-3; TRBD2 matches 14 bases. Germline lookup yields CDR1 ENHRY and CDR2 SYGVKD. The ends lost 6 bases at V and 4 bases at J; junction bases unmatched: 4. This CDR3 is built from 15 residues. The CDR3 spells CAIRGTSGGPETQYF. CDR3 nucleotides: TGTGCCATCAGGGGGACTAGCGGGGGCCCAGAGACCCAGTACTTC.

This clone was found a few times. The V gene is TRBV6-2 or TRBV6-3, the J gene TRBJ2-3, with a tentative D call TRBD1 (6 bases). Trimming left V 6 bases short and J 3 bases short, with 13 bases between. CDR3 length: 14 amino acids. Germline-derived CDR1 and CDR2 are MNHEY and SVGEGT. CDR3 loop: CASSSPGQTDTQYF. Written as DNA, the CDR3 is TGTGCCAGCAGCTCCCCCGGACAGACAGATACGCAGTATTTT.

The CDR3 DNA sequence: TGTGCCAGCAGCCGCCGTGCACTAGCGGGGGGGGATTACGAGCAGTACTTC. Protein: CASSRRALAGGDYEQYF. The chain employs TRBV14 and TRBJ2-7; 13 nucleotides match TRBD2. CDR3 size: 17 residues. Unmatched junction bases numbered 10, after V lost 4 bases and J lost 4 bases. CDR1 is SGHDN and CDR2 is FVKESK in the germline V gene.

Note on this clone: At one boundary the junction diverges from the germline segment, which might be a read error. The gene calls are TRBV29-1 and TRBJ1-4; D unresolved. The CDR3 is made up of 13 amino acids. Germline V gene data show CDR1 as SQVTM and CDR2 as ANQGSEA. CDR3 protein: CSVDRPGSAETLF. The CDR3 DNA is TGCAGCGTTGACCGTCCCGGATCCGCCGAGACTCTTTTT.

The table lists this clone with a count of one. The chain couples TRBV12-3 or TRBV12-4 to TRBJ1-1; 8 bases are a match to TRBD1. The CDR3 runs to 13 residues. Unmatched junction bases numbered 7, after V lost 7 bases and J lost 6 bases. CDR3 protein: CASIIDRGAEAFF. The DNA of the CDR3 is TGTGCCAGCATTATAGACAGGGGCGCTGAAGCTTTCTTT.

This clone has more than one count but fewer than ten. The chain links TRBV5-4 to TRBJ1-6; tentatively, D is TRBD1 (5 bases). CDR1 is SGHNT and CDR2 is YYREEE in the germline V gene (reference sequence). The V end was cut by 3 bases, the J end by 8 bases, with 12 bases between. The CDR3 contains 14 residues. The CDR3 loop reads CASSSQGVDSPLHF. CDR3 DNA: TGTGCCAGCAGCTCCCAAGGGGTGGATTCACCCCTCCACTTT.

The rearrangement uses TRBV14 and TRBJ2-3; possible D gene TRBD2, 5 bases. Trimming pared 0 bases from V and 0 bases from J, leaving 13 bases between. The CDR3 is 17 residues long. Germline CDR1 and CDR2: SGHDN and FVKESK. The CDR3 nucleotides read TGTGCCAGCAGCCAAGACGTCGCGGGTCCTAGCACAGATACGCAGTATTTT. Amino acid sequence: CASSQDVAGPSTDTQYF.

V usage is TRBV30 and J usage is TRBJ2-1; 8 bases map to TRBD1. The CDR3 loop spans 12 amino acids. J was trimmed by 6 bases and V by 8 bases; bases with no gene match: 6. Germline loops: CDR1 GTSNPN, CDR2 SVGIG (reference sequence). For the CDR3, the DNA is TGTGCCGCGGACAGGGTTGGCAATGAGCAGTTCTTC. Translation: CAADRVGNEQFF.

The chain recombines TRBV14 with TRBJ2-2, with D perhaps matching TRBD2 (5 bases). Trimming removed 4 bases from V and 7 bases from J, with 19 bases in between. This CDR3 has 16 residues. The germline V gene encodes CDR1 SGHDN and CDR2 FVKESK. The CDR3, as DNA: TGTGCCAGCAGCCGAGGGTCGGACCTAGTCTACGGGGAGCTGTTTTTT. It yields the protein CASSRGSDLVYGELFF.

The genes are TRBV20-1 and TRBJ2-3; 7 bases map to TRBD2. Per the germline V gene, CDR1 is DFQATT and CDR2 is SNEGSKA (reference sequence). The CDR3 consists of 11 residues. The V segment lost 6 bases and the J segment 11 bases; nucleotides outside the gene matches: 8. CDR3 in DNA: TGCAGTGCGGGGCTGACTAGCTGGCAGTATTTT. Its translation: CSAGLTSWQYF.

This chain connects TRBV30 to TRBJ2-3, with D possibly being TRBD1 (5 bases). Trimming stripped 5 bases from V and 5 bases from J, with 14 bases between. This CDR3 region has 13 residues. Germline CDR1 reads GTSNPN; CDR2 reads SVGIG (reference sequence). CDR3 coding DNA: TGTGCCTGGTCGGGCCTAGGGGTAGATACGCAGTATTTT. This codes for CAWSGLGVDTQYF. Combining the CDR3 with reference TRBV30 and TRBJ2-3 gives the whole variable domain SQTIHQWPATLVQPVGSPLSLECTVEGTSNPNLYWYRQAAGRGLQLLFYSVGIGQISSEVPQNLSASRPQDRQFILSSKKLLLSDSGFYLCAWSGLGVDTQYFGPGTRLTVL.

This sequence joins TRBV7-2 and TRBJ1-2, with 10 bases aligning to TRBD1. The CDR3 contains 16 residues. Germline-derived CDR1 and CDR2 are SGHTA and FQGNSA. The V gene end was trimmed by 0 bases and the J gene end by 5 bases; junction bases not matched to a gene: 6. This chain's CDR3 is CASSLARTGGAYGYTF. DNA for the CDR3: TGTGCCAGCAGCTTAGCTAGGACAGGGGGGGCGTATGGCTACACCTTC. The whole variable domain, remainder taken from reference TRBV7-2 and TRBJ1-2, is GAGVSQSPSNKVTEKGKDVELRCDPISGHTALYWYRQSLGQGLEFLIYFQGNSAPDKSGLPSDRFSAERTGGSVSTLTIQRTQQEDSAVYLCASSLARTGGAYGYTFGSGTRLTVV.

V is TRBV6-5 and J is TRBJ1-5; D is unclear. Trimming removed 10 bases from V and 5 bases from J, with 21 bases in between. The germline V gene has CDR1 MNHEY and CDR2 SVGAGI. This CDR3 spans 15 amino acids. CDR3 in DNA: TGTGCCACCTCCCAGAGTGGTAGAGGCGATCAGCCCCAGCATTTT. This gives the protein CATSQSGRGDQPQHF.

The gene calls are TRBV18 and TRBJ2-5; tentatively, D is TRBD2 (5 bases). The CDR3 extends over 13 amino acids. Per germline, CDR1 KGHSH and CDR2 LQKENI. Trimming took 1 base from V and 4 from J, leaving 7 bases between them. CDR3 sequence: CASSPQAAETQYF. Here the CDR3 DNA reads TGTGCCAGCTCACCACAAGCGGCAGAGACCCAGTACTTC.

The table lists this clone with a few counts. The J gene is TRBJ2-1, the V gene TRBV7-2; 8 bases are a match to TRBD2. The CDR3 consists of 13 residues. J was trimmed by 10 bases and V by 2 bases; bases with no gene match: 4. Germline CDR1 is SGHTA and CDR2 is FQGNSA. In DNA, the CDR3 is TGTGCCAGCAGCTTACGCGGGGGGACCGAGCAGTTCTTC. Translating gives CASSLRGGTEQFF.